The clone carrying this T cell receptor beta chain was observed at least ten times. CDR1 is SGHRS, CDR2 YFSETQ, per germline. This CDR3 has 13 amino acids. Trimming left V 1 base short and J 3 bases short, with 8 bases between. Via MiXCR, TCRdb re-called the 5' RACE reads, giving one row per CDR3 protein. Among tens of thousands of distinct CDR3 sequences listed, 10% to 15% were seen once. This sample stems from a study of early T cells in non-severe SARS-CoV-2 infection. The chain has TRBV5-1 and TRBJ2-7; D uncertain. The TCR sequence derives from an adult who was a healthcare worker with PCR-confirmed SARS-CoV-2 infection or an uninfected control (not recorded which). The sequencing sample was made of whole blood. The chain's CDR3 is CASSLFQNYEQYF. Written as DNA, the CDR3 is TGCGCCAGCAGCTTGTTTCAGAACTACGAGCAGTACTTC.